This T cell receptor (beta chain) was sequenced in a study of PD-L1 blockade in urothelial cancer. Looking at the study overall: Prior chemotherapy ranged from 0 to 3 regimens per patient. Blood was tested 3 weeks (second dose) and 6 weeks into treatment.

A single count supports this clone. Spiked synthetic TCR analogs estimated absolute template abundance per PCR. Here immunoSEQ multiplex PCR was the method, and the copy in TCRdb shows in-frame clones only, minus some. The table shows around 100,000 clones, with around 87% occurring only once. As to time point: pretreatment peripheral blood. Patients had urothelial carcinoma that was locally advanced or metastatic. V lost 9 bases and J lost 3, with 15 bases in between. The CDR3 is 14 residues long. Germline-derived CDR1 and CDR2 are MNHNS and SASEGT. The chain combines TRBV6-1 with TRBJ1-5; the D is unclear. The clonotype comes from a man aged 55 to 70 with urothelial cancer. The sequencing used PBMCs, collected around atezolizumab (anti-PD-L1) treatment. The CDR3 DNA reads as TGTGCCAGTGAAGCCGACACGACCAATCAGCCCCAGCATTTT. This gives the protein CASEADTTNQPQHF.